The 18 T cell receptor beta chains reported below all come from one sample, sequenced in a study of a mutant IDH1 vaccine in newly diagnosed glioma. Their specific antigens are unknown. Assay: immunoSEQ multiplex PCR; the TCRdb copy retains only in-frame clones and omits some. The sample shows about 25,000 clones, approximately 70% of them seen only once. Time point described: week 11, during vaccination. Doses consisted of 300 ug of mutant IDH1 20-mer peptide each, paired with topical imiquimod. Sequencing used peripheral blood mononuclear cells (PBMCs), obtained from a glioma patient whose treatment included an IDH1 peptide vaccine. The origin of the receptors is a man between 18 and 35 years old with glioma. Some clones in this sample may be carry-over from other donors' samples.

The chain uses TRBV10-3 and TRBJ2-3; D is perhaps TRBD1 (6 bases). The V end lost 4 bases, the J end lost 1 base, and 18 bases lay between the germline ends. CDR3 length: 17 residues. The V gene's germline CDR1 is ENHRY and CDR2 SYGVKD. This CDR3 is CAISAHFTGFGTDTQYF. As DNA, the CDR3 is TGTGCCATCAGTGCCCACTTCACAGGGTTCGGCACAGATACGCAGTATTTT.

CDR3 amino acids: CASSSNASPDEQFF. CDR3 in DNA: TGTGCCAGCAGTTCAAACGCCAGTCCAGATGAGCAGTTCTTC. J is TRBJ2-1 and V is TRBV28; no definite D call. This CDR3 has 14 amino acids. V lost 4 bases to trimming and J lost 8 bases, with 15 bases between them. Germline V lookup: CDR1 MDHEN, CDR2 SYDVKM.

The chain recombines TRBV30 with TRBJ2-1; 11 positions agree with TRBD2. Germline V gene sequence: CDR1 GTSNPN, CDR2 SVGIG (reference sequence). The CDR3 runs to 15 residues. The V gene end was trimmed by 5 bases and the J gene end by 10 bases; junction bases not matched to a gene: 13. The CDR3 region has the DNA TGTGCCTGGGGGCGAGAACTAGCGGGAGCTGGGGAGCAGTTCTTC. Its translation is CAWGRELAGAGEQFF.

In DNA form, the CDR3 reads TGTGCCAGCAGTCAGGGACTTTACGAGCAGTACTTC. Amino acid sequence: CASSQGLYEQYF. The rearrangement uses TRBV2 and TRBJ2-7; possibly TRBD2 for D (6 bases). The CDR3 has 12 amino acids. V lost 5 bases and J 4 bases, leaving 9 bases between the germline ends. CDR1 is SNHLY and CDR2 is FYNNEI in the germline V gene.

The J gene is TRBJ2-1, the V gene TRBV7-2; TRBD2 aligns across 9 bases. Germline CDR1 and CDR2: SGHTA and FQGNSA. The trim removed 5 bases at V and 3 bases at J, leaving 11 bases unmatched. The CDR3 consists of 17 residues. The CDR3 sequence is CASSTRTGTSLYNEQFF. DNA of the CDR3: TGTGCCAGCAGCACTAGAACCGGGACTAGCCTCTACAATGAGCAGTTCTTC.

The sample holds a few counts of this clone. The chain joins TRBV4-3 to TRBJ2-7; the match to TRBD1 covers 7 bases. V gave up 0 bases and J gave up 3 bases; unmatched junction bases: 5. CDR1 and CDR2 from the germline V gene are LGHNA and YSLEER. The CDR3 runs 15 residues. The CDR3 reads CASSQDGDRFYEQYF. The CDR3 DNA follows: TGCGCCAGCAGCCAAGATGGGGACAGATTCTACGAGCAGTACTTC.

The chain has TRBV9 and TRBJ2-7; weak D call: TRBD1 (6 bases). CDR1 SGDLS and CDR2 YYNGEE come from the germline V gene. The CDR3 has 15 residues. The V gene lost 1 base and the J gene lost 2 bases, with 13 bases spanning the gap. CDR3 DNA sequence: TGTGCCAGCAGCGTAAGCCAGGGGAACCCCTACGAGCAGTACTTC. Its protein product is CASSVSQGNPYEQYF.

This chain links TRBV30 with TRBJ1-1; no clear D gene. The CDR3 contains 13 residues. Trimming stripped 0 bases from V and 1 base from J, with 6 bases between. Per the germline V gene, CDR1 is GTSNPN and CDR2 is SVGIG (reference sequence). CDR3 nucleotide sequence: TGTGCCTGGAGTGTATCGGAGAACACTGAAGCTTTCTTT. Protein product: CAWSVSENTEAFF.

This clone was seen more than once but under ten times. This sequence joins TRBV5-4 and TRBJ1-5; 7 bases line up with TRBD1. The CDR3 is 14 residues long. Germline V lookup: CDR1 SGHNT, CDR2 YYREEE (reference sequence). J lost 4 bases, V lost 0 bases, and 1 base had no gene match. CDR3 nucleotide sequence: TGTGCCAGCAGCTTGGGCAGGGGGAATCAGCCCCAGCATTTT. This translates into CASSLGRGNQPQHF.

The chain joins TRBV29-1 to TRBJ2-5, with D hard to call. There are 13 residues in the CDR3. Deletions cut 1 base from V and 5 bases from J, with 11 bases between. Germline CDR1 and CDR2: SQVTM and ANQGSEA. This CDR3 reads CSVEVGIRETQYF. The CDR3 coding sequence is TGCAGCGTTGAAGTAGGAATCAGGGAGACCCAGTACTTC.

There are a few counts of this clone. The V gene is TRBV6-5, the J gene TRBJ1-4; D may be TRBD1 (5 bases). The CDR3 contains 14 residues. Germline CDR1 is MNHEY and CDR2 is SVGAGI. V lost 7 bases and J lost 8, with 17 bases in between. The CDR3 region has the DNA TGTGCCAGCACAGCGAGGGGTGGGAGGGAAAAACTGTTTTTT. Amino acids: CASTARGGREKLFF.

CDR3 in DNA: TGTGCCCTGGACGTCTTACCAGGGGGGGAGCAGTACTTC. Its translation: CALDVLPGGEQYF. The rearrangement links TRBV30 to TRBJ2-7; a possible D gene is TRBD1 (7 bases). V shed 8 bases and J shed 7 bases, with 21 bases lying between them. CDR3 size: 13 residues. Per the germline V gene, CDR1 is GTSNPN and CDR2 is SVGIG (reference sequence).

V is TRBV10-2 and J is TRBJ2-1; D is perhaps TRBD2 (6 bases). Germline V gives CDR1 WSHSY, CDR2 SAAADI. The V gene lost 0 bases and the J gene lost 6 bases, with 12 bases spanning the gap. The CDR3 is 15 amino acids. As DNA, the CDR3 is TGCGCCAGCAGTGAGTCGCAGGGACTTGGCAATGAGCAGTTCTTC. Its translation is CASSESQGLGNEQFF.

The V and J genes are TRBV5-6 and TRBJ2-6; the match to TRBD1 covers 7 bases. This CDR3 contains 15 residues. Germline CDR1 SGHDT, CDR2 YYEEEE. V lost 2 bases and J lost 4; bases outside the gene matches: 3. The CDR3 nucleotides are TGTGCCAGCAGCTTAAGGGGGCCCGGGGCCAACGTCCTGACTTTC. Amino acids: CASSLRGPGANVLTF.

The chain recombines TRBV11-2 with TRBJ1-2, with 7 bases aligning to TRBD1. Trimming took 6 bases from V and 7 from J; bases not matched to a gene: 8. CDR1 is SGHAT, CDR2 FQNNGV, per germline. The CDR3 has 13 residues. CDR3 in amino acids: CASSYRGEAGYTF. The CDR3 DNA follows: TGTGCCAGCAGTTACAGGGGAGAGGCTGGCTACACCTTC.

The rearrangement joins TRBV6-5 to TRBJ1-4, with TRBD1 matching 9 bases. The germline V gene has CDR1 MNHEY and CDR2 SVGAGI. The CDR3 is 14 amino acids. With 6 bases clipped from V and 6 bases from J, the junction kept 5 bases outside the gene matches. In DNA, the CDR3 is TGTGCCAGCAGCGAGACAGGGGGGGATGAAAAACTGTTTTTT. Protein sequence: CASSETGGDEKLFF.

The chain is built from TRBV2 and TRBJ1-1; D remains ambiguous. The V gene lost 8 bases and the J gene lost 5 bases, with 9 bases spanning the gap. Germline loops: CDR1 SNHLY, CDR2 FYNNEI. The CDR3 runs 11 residues. The CDR3 DNA follows: TGTGCCAGCCGGGGTGGGACTGAAGCTTTCTTT. Its protein product is CASRGGTEAFF.

This clone was detected only a few times. The V call is TRBV6-5, the J call TRBJ1-1; D is unclear. This CDR3 has 14 amino acids. The germline V gene encodes CDR1 MNHEY and CDR2 SVGAGI. V gave up 6 bases and J gave up 1 base, with 12 bases separating them. The CDR3 region has the DNA TGTGCCAGCAGCCGAGGGCCCGGGAACACTGAAGCTTTCTTT. Its translation: CASSRGPGNTEAFF.